The 11 T cell receptor beta chains below were found in one sample sequenced in a study of naive and memory T cell subsets. Study-wide findings and caveats: Possibly reflecting memory cells re-expressing CD45RA, a few larger clonotypes occurred in naive repertoires, especially CD8.

Antigen specificity for these receptors is unknown. An equimolar mix of two oligonucleotides served as the beta constant-region primer for TRBC1 and TRBC2. Ligated cDNA was amplified by four rounds of PCR with nested alpha and beta constant-region primers and SP2. In TCRdb, the UMI-ligation and nested PCR reads were re-called with MiXCR into one record per CDR3 protein. This sample has 150,000 or so distinct CDR3 sequences; about 20% occur once, and the top ten carry about 0.11%. The sequencing input was naive CD4+ T cells from blood. These receptors were obtained from a human donor in good health.

This clonotype was seen a few times. CDR3 in DNA: TGCAGTGGCGCCAGGCTCGATGAGCAGTTCTTC. Its translation is CSGARLDEQFF. The chain employs TRBV20-1 and TRBJ2-1; no definite D call. The CDR3 extends over 11 amino acids. V lost 7 bases and J 8 bases, leaving 12 bases between the germline ends. Germline V gene data show CDR1 as DFQATT and CDR2 as SNEGSKA (reference sequence).

This chain links TRBV14 with TRBJ2-7, with D maybe TRBD2 (6 bases). The CDR3 runs 12 residues. Per germline, CDR1 SGHDN and CDR2 FVKESK. CDR3 nucleotide sequence: TGTGGAGGACTAACCTTACGGAGGGAGCAGTACTTC. This translates into CGGLTLRREQYF.

The chain is built from TRBV28 and TRBJ2-2; 9 nucleotides match TRBD2. V lost 2 bases and J lost 6; bases outside the gene matches: 4. The CDR3 consists of 15 residues. CDR1 is MDHEN, CDR2 SYDVKM, per germline. The CDR3, as DNA: TGTGCCAGCAGTTTAGTTGCGGGAGGGGCCGGGGAGCTGTTTTTT. Its protein is CASSLVAGGAGELFF.

The chain is built from TRBV20-1 and TRBJ2-5, with 8 bases that match TRBD2. The CDR3 totals 14 residues. Germline V gene sequence: CDR1 DFQATT, CDR2 SNEGSKA (reference sequence). The CDR3 loop is CSSSGIAHQETQYF. CDR3 bases: TGCTCAAGTAGCGGGATAGCCCACCAAGAGACCCAGTACTTC.

The V and J genes are TRBV6-5 and TRBJ2-4, with D unresolved. V lost 6 bases, J lost 5 bases, and 14 bases lay in between. CDR3 length equals 14 residues. Germline V gene sequence: CDR1 MNHEY, CDR2 SVGAGI. The CDR3 here is CASRLGYGENIQYF. The CDR3 nucleotides read TGTGCCAGCAGGTTGGGCTATGGGGAAAACATTCAGTACTTC.

The CDR3 sequence: CASSPTRLAGELFF. In nucleotides, the CDR3 is TGTGCCAGCAGCCCGACTAGACTGGCCGGGGAGCTGTTTTTT. This sequence joins TRBV6-4 and TRBJ2-2, with D perhaps matching TRBD2 (6 bases). Trimming cost V 6 bases and J 6 bases, with 14 bases left between them. CDR1 MRHNA and CDR2 SNTAGT come from the germline V gene. The CDR3 covers 14 residues.

V is TRBV29-1 and J is TRBJ1-5; D unclear. The CDR3 spans 11 residues. Trimming shortened V by 1 base and J by 7 bases, and 5 bases separated the two germline ends. Germline lookup yields CDR1 SQVTM and CDR2 ANQGSEA. The CDR3 bases are TGCAGCGTTGAAGGGCCCCAGCCCCAGCATTTT. This codes for CSVEGPQPQHF.

This clonotype was picked up a small number of times. The chain carries TRBV7-2 and TRBJ1-2; D call uncertain. The CDR3 has 14 residues. The V and J ends lost 4 bases and 6 bases respectively, with 15 bases between them. CDR1 is SGHTA and CDR2 is FQGNSA in the germline V gene. The CDR3 sequence is CASSSRAGFDGYTF. The CDR3 region has the DNA TGTGCCAGCAGCTCCCGGGCAGGTTTCGATGGCTACACCTTC. The whole variable domain, remainder taken from reference TRBV7-2 and TRBJ1-2, is GAGVSQSPSNKVTEKGKDVELRCDPISGHTALYWYRQSLGQGLEFLIYFQGNSAPDKSGLPSDRFSAERTGGSVSTLTIQRTQQEDSAVYLCASSSRAGFDGYTFGSGTRLTVV.

This clonotype has just a few counts. The chain couples TRBV7-9 to TRBJ1-2; unclear D gene. Germline lookup yields CDR1 SEHNR and CDR2 FQNEAQ (reference sequence). There are 14 residues in the CDR3. Trimming removed 8 bases from V and 2 bases from J, with 15 bases in between. CDR3: CASGSSRRNYGYTF. The CDR3 DNA sequence: TGTGCCAGCGGTAGCAGCCGAAGAAACTATGGCTACACCTTC.

This clonotype was found many times. This sequence joins TRBV7-8 and TRBJ2-3; 7 bases match TRBD2. Germline trimming cut 10 bases from V and 1 base from J; bases unmatched to any gene: 14. The CDR3 has 16 amino acids. Per germline, CDR1 SGHVS and CDR2 FQNEAQ. This CDR3 is CATFAAGRGGTDTQYF. The CDR3 DNA sequence: TGTGCCACCTTTGCAGCGGGGCGAGGGGGCACAGATACGCAGTATTTT. Combining the CDR3 with reference TRBV7-8 and TRBJ2-3 gives the whole variable domain GAGVSQSPRYKVAKRGQDVALRCDPISGHVSLFWYQQALGQGPEFLTYFQNEAQLDKSGLPSDRFFAERPEGSVSTLKIQRTQQEDSAVYLCATFAAGRGGTDTQYFGPGTRLTVL.

The gene calls are TRBV10-3 and TRBJ2-7, with TRBD1 matching over 7 bases. The germline gives CDR1 ENHRY, CDR2 SYGVKD. V gave up 4 bases and J gave up 0 bases; unmatched junction bases: 12. The CDR3 contains 17 residues. CDR3 amino acids: CAISAKPGTVNSYEQYF. The CDR3 DNA reads as TGTGCCATCAGTGCGAAGCCCGGGACAGTGAACTCCTACGAGCAGTACTTC.